The clone carrying this T cell receptor (beta chain) turned up a few times. Its antigen is not identified. Germline-derived CDR1 and CDR2 are LNHDA and SQIVND (reference sequence). Losses at the gene ends were 7 bases for V and 9 bases for J; bases not matched to a gene: 10. The CDR3 is 15 amino acids. Amplification targeted TCR beta CDR3 regions from RNA transcripts. An initial round of RT-PCR targeting the TCR CDR3 relied on the HTBI primer set. TCRdb recomputed calls from the multiplex PCR reads with MiXCR, one row per CDR3 protein. The table lists roughly 180,000 distinct CDR3 sequences, just under 9.5% of them singletons. The data originate from a study of T cells in Graves' hyperthyroidism and ophthalmopathy. Study-level results: A model built on 13 V-J features separated ophthalmopathy from stable hyperthyroidism.

Thyroid ultrasound, orbital computed tomography, clinical symptoms, and serum thyroxine and TRAb underpinned diagnoses. Sequenced material: blood. The genes are TRBV19 and TRBJ2-1; 12 bases agree with TRBD2. This clonotype originated in a woman under 30 with Graves' hyperthyroidism that later progressed to Graves' ophthalmopathy. The CDR3 protein is CASTARLAGAGEQFF. CDR3 DNA: TGTGCCAGTACTGCCCGACTAGCGGGAGCGGGTGAGCAGTTCTTC.